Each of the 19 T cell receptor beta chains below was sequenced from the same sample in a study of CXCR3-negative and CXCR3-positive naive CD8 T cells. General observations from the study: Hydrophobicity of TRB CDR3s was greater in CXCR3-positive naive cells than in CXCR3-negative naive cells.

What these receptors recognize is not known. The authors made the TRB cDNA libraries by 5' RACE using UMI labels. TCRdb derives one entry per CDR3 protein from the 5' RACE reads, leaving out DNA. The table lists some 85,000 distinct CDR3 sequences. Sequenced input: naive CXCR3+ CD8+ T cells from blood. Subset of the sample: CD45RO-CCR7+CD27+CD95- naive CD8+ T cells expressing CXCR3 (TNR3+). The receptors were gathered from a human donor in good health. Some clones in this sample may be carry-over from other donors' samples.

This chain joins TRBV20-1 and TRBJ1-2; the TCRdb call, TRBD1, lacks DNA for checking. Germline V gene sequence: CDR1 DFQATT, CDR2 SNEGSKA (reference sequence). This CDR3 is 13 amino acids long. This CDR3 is CSVRTGGLYGYTF.

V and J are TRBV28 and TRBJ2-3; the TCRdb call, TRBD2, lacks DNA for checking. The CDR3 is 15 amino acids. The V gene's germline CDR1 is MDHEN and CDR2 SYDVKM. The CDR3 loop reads CASSPTSGDTDTQYF.

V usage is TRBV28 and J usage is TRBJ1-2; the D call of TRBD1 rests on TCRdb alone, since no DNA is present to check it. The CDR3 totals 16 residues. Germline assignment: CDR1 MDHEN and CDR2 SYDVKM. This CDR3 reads CASSFSSSGGVYGYTF.

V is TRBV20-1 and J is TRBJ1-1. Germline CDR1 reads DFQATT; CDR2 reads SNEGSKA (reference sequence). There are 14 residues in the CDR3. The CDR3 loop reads CSARARPYYTEAFF.

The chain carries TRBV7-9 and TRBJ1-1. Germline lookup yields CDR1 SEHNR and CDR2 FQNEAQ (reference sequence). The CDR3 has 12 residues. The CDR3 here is CASSEKTWEAFF.

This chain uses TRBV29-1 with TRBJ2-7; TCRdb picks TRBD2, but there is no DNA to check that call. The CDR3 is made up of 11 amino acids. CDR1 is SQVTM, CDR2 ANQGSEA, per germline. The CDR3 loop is CSVRLAGDQYF.

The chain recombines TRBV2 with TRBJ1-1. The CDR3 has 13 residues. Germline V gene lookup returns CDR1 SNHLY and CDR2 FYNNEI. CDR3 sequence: CASRRSRNAEAFF.

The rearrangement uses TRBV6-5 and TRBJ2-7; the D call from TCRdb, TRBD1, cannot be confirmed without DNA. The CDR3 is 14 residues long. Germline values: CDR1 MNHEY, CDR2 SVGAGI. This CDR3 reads CASSEDRVYDEQYF.

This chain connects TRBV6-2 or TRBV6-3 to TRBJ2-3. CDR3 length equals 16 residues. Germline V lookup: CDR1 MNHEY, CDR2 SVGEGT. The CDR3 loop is CASNYYSGGSTDTQYF.

CDR3 in amino acids: CASTALMDMKTEAFF. The rearrangement uses TRBV5-1 and TRBJ1-1. Germline values: CDR1 SGHRS, CDR2 YFSETQ. This CDR3 is 15 amino acids long.

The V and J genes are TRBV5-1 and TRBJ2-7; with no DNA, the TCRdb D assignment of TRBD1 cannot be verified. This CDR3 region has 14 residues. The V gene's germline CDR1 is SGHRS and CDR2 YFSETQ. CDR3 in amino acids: CASSLGTGIYEQYF.

The CDR3 is CASSVAGTSGSSYNEQFF. This sequence joins TRBV11-3 and TRBJ2-1; TCRdb lists TRBD2, though no DNA is available to test this call. The length of the CDR3 is 18 residues. CDR1 and CDR2 from the germline V gene are SGHNT and YENEEA.

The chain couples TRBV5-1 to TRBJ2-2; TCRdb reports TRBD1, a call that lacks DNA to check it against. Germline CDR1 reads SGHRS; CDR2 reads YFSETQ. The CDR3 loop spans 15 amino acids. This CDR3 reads CASSWRDSYTGELFF.

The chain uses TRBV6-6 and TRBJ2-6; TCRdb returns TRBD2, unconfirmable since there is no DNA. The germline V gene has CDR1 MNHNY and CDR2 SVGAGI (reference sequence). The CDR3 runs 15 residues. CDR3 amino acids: CASSFEGSGANVLTF.

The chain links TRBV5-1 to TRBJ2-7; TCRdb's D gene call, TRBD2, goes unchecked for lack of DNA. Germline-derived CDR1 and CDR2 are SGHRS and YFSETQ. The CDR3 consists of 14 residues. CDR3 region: CASSFGTFAEEQYF.

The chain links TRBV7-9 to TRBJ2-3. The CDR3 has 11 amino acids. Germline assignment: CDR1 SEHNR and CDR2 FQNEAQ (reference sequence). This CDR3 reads CASSYGNTQYF. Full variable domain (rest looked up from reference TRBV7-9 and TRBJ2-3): DTGVSQNPRHKITKRGQNVTFRCDPISEHNRLYWYRQTLGQGPEFLTYFQNEAQLEKSRLLSDRFSAERPKGSFSTLEIQRTEQGDSAMYLCASSYGNTQYFGPGTRLTVL.

This CDR3 reads CASSDVTSGGEEQFF. The rearrangement links TRBV10-2 to TRBJ2-1; the D gene TCRdb calls, TRBD2, cannot be checked with no DNA. The length of the CDR3 is 15 residues. The germline CDR1 and CDR2 sequences are WSHSY and SAAADI.

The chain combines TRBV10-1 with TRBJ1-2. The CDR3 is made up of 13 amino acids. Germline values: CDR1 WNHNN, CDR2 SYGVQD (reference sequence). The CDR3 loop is CASSENTNYGYTF.

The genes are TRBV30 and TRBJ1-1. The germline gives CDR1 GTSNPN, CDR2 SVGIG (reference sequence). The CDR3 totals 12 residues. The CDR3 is CAWSVGDTEAFF. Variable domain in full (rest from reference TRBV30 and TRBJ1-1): SQTIHQWPATLVQPVGSPLSLECTVEGTSNPNLYWYRQAAGRGLQLLFYSVGIGQISSEVPQNLSASRPQDRQFILSSKKLLLSDSGFYLCAWSVGDTEAFFGQGTRLTVV.